This T cell receptor (beta chain) was identified in a study of blood T cell repertoires in COVID-19 (TCRdb year 2020). Describing the broader study: The collaborator samples originated in the United States, Italy and Spain and spanned the acute and convalescent phases of COVID-19. The prospective study material was composed of cDNA or gDNA derived from T cells, B-cell-depleted T cells, or PBMCs. Deeply sampled blood TCRbeta repertoires from subjects exposed to, actively infected with, or recovered from COVID-19 were included in the dataset. The repertoires were made available in a free public database intended to serve as a resource for research on the immune response to SARS-CoV-2. The samples were drawn from the first 160 participants of the ongoing ImmuneRACE study and from 1,254 subjects provided by 6 global collaborators. A de-identified subject ID, COVID-19 status, age in years and sex were almost always included in the sample metadata. HLA class I and class II types, where available, came from metadata supplied by the sample provider rather than from assay-based typing.

The investigation overall reported the following: How much clinical and demographic metadata was included differed by source and by participant, and the metadata was provided uncurated.

Each collaborating institution followed its own protocols to collect whole blood in K2EDTA tubes. For TCRbeta analysis, collaborator samples were shipped as frozen whole blood, as isolated PBMCs, or as DNA extracted from either sample type. Of note for this clone: It lacks a known antigen. It has no much larger one-base neighbor in the sample; base qualities were not kept.

The CDR3 numbers 13 residues from cysteine through phenylalanine. Kept here is only the CDR3 DNA, which spans 39 bases and is read in frame from base 1. CDR1 and CDR2 (SQVTM, ANQGSEA) derive from the germline V gene. TCRbeta CDR3 regions were amplified from genomic DNA using the immunoSEQ Assay, a bias-controlled multiplex PCR. Regarding the original processing steps: The number of nucleated cells in each sample was estimated from the amplification of reference gene primers within the assay. Sequence reads were collapsed and filtered to measure the absolute abundance of every unique TCRbeta CDR3 rearrangement. For each sample, productive Simpson clonality was calculated as the square root of Simpson's diversity index over productive rearrangements. TCRdb stores this immuneACCESS table with in-frame sequences only. Part of the clones is absent; in the studies checked, under half of the shortfall reflects unresolved V genes, and no reason is known for the rest. From that table come the V and J calls and clone size; the DNA was used to work out D and trimming. This sample comprises 27,000 or so clones, over 75% of them detected only once. The top ten hold about 8% of the sample.

The sequenced sample was peripheral blood. This clonotype originated in a woman in her fifties or sixties with active COVID-19. This chain is built from TRBV29-1 and TRBJ1-3, with the D gene too uncertain to name. The nucleotides are TGCACCCCCCTCGGGTGCTCTGGAAACACCATATATTTT. Its protein reads: CTPLGCSGNTIYF. Where the CDR3 stops, the reference TRBV29-1 and TRBJ1-3 genes take over; the full variable domain is SAVISQKPSRDICQRGTSLTIQCQVDSQVTMMFWYRQQPGQSLTLIATANQGSEATYESGFVIDKFPISRPNLTFSTLTVSNMSPEDSSIYLCTPLGCSGNTIYFGEGSWLTVV.